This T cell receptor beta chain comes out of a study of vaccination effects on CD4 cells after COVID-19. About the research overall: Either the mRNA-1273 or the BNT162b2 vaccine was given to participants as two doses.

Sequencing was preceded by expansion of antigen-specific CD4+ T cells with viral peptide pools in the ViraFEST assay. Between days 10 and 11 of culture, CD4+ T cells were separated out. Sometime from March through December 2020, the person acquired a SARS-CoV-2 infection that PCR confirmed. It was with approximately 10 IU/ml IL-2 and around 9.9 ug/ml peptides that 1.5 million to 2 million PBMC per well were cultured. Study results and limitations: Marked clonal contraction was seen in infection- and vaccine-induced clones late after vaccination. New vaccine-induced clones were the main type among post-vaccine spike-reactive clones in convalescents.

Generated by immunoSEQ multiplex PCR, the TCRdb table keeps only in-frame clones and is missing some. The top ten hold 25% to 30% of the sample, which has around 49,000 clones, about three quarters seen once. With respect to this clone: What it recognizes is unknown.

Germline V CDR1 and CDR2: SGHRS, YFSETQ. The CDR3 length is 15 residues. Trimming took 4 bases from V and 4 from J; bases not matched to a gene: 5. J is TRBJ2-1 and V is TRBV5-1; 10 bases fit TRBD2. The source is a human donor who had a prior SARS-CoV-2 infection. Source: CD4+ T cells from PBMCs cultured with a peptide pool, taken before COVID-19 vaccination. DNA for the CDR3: TGCGCCAGCAGCCCCCTAGCGGGGGCGTACAATGAGCAGTTCTTC. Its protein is CASSPLAGAYNEQFF.